Listed below are T cell receptor beta chains from one sample, sequenced in a study of blood T cells in healthy people across ages. TCRdb reanalysed the 5' RACE reads using MiXCR and keeps one entry per CDR3 protein. The sample has 700,000 to 950,000 distinct CDR3 sequences; 58% are singletons. The sequenced sample consisted of blood. These receptors came from a young man in good health. The CDR3 runs from the conserved cysteine through the conserved F or W. Each record gives: clone size, CDR3 length, D gene, V gene, J gene, CDR3 DNA, CDR3 protein. The D gene is left open where the match is weak. Expanded clones get a size class; other rows say once, few or many, or leave the size out.

abundance: NA; len: 11; d_gene: NA; v_gene: TRBV20-1; j_gene: TRBJ1-1; CDR3nt: TGCAGTGCCCCCGAAGGCACTGAAGCTTTCTTT; CDR3aa: CSAPEGTEAFF
abundance: NA; len: 14; d_gene: NA; v_gene: TRBV29-1; j_gene: TRBJ2-5; CDR3nt: TGCAGCGCCACTAGTAGGGCGTCGATATCTGAGCAGTACTTC; CDR3aa: CSATSRASISEQYF
abundance: few; len: 12; d_gene: NA; v_gene: TRBV6-2/TRBV6-3; j_gene: TRBJ1-1; CDR3nt: TGTGCCAGCAGTAGGGACCGGGAAGAAGCTTTCTTT; CDR3aa: CASSRDREEAFF
abundance: NA; len: 15; d_gene: NA; v_gene: TRBV6-5; j_gene: TRBJ2-3; CDR3nt: TGTGCCAGCAGTAGCGGCCGGGTGGGCACAGATACGCAGTATTTT; CDR3aa: CASSSGRVGTDTQYF
abundance: NA; len: 15; d_gene: NA; v_gene: TRBV7-3; j_gene: TRBJ1-2; CDR3nt: TGTGCCAGCAGCTTAGGGGCAGGGAAGGACTATGGCTACACCTTC; CDR3aa: CASSLGAGKDYGYTF
abundance: once; len: 14; d_gene: TRBD1; v_gene: TRBV28; j_gene: TRBJ2-7; CDR3nt: TGTGCCAGCAGTTCGACAGGGTATGTCTACGAGCAGTACTTC; CDR3aa: CASSSTGYVYEQYF
abundance: few; len: 13; d_gene: TRBD1; v_gene: TRBV27; j_gene: TRBJ2-1; CDR3nt: TGTGCCAGCAGTGAGACAGGGTTAAATGAGCAGTTCTTC; CDR3aa: CASSETGLNEQFF
abundance: NA; len: 15; d_gene: TRBD1; v_gene: TRBV6-6; j_gene: TRBJ1-4; CDR3nt: TGTGCCAGCAGTCCGGGGACAGGGTCTAATGAAAAACTGTTTTTT; CDR3aa: CASSPGTGSNEKLFF
abundance: many; len: 12; d_gene: NA; v_gene: TRBV5-6; j_gene: TRBJ1-5; CDR3nt: TGTGCCAGCAGCTCCGGGAATCAGCCCCAGCATTTT; CDR3aa: CASSSGNQPQHF
abundance: NA; len: 15; d_gene: TRBD1; v_gene: TRBV12-3/TRBV12-4; j_gene: TRBJ2-3; CDR3nt: TGTGCCAGCAGTTCTGGACAGGGCGCCACAGATACGCAGTATTTT; CDR3aa: CASSSGQGATDTQYF
abundance: few; len: 14; d_gene: TRBD2; v_gene: TRBV6-1; j_gene: TRBJ2-1; CDR3nt: TGTGCCAGCTATTTGAGCGGGAGTATTGATGAGCAGTTCTTC; CDR3aa: CASYLSGSIDEQFF
abundance: NA; len: 13; d_gene: NA; v_gene: TRBV20-1; j_gene: TRBJ1-2; CDR3nt: TGCAGTGGCGACGACAGGACCAACTATGGCTACACCTTC; CDR3aa: CSGDDRTNYGYTF
abundance: NA; len: 11; d_gene: NA; v_gene: TRBV25-1; j_gene: TRBJ1-2; CDR3nt: TGTGCCATCTGGACGGATTATGGCTACACCTTC; CDR3aa: CAIWTDYGYTF
abundance: NA; len: 15; d_gene: TRBD2; v_gene: TRBV27; j_gene: TRBJ2-7; CDR3nt: TGTGCCAGCAGAATAAATGGACTAGCGGGGTCCGAGCAGTACTTC; CDR3aa: CASRINGLAGSEQYF
abundance: NA; len: 13; d_gene: NA; v_gene: TRBV5-6; j_gene: TRBJ2-5; CDR3nt: TGTGCCAGCAGCTTCTCCAAAGGGGAGACCCAGTACTTC; CDR3aa: CASSFSKGETQYF
abundance: NA; len: 15; d_gene: NA; v_gene: TRBV9; j_gene: TRBJ2-1; CDR3nt: TGTGCCAGCAGATTAGGGCTGAATGAAAACAATGAGCAGTTCTTC; CDR3aa: CASRLGLNENNEQFF
abundance: NA; len: 13; d_gene: NA; v_gene: TRBV6-2/TRBV6-3; j_gene: TRBJ1-5; CDR3nt: TGTGCCAGCAGTTACGAGGAACGTCAGCCCCAGCATTTT; CDR3aa: CASSYEERQPQHF
abundance: NA; len: 14; d_gene: NA; v_gene: TRBV4-3; j_gene: TRBJ2-5; CDR3nt: TGCGCCAGCAGCCAAGTTACCCAGGGAGAGGCCCAGTACTTC; CDR3aa: CASSQVTQGEAQYF
abundance: NA; len: 16; d_gene: NA; v_gene: TRBV7-6; j_gene: TRBJ2-1; CDR3nt: TGTGCCAGCAGCTTAGAGGTCCAGAGCTCCTACAATGAGCAGTTCTTC; CDR3aa: CASSLEVQSSYNEQFF
abundance: many; len: 13; d_gene: NA; v_gene: TRBV10-3; j_gene: TRBJ1-5; CDR3nt: TGTGCCATCAGTGAGTCGAACGATCAGCCCCAGCATTTT; CDR3aa: CAISESNDQPQHF
abundance: once; len: 14; d_gene: NA; v_gene: TRBV7-2; j_gene: TRBJ1-5; CDR3nt: TGTGCCAGCAGCTTAGCCGGGGATGGTCAGCCCCAGCATTTT; CDR3aa: CASSLAGDGQPQHF
abundance: few; len: 14; d_gene: NA; v_gene: TRBV7-2; j_gene: TRBJ2-2; CDR3nt: TGTGCCAGCAGCTTAACCCAAAACACCGGGGAGCTGTTTTTT; CDR3aa: CASSLTQNTGELFF
abundance: NA; len: 12; d_gene: NA; v_gene: TRBV20-1; j_gene: TRBJ1-4; CDR3nt: TGCAGTGCGGCCGGGTGGAATGAAAAACTGTTTTTT; CDR3aa: CSAAGWNEKLFF
abundance: NA; len: 13; d_gene: NA; v_gene: TRBV6-5; j_gene: TRBJ1-1; CDR3nt: TGTGCCAGCTTAGAGACACCGAACACTGAAGCTTTCTTT; CDR3aa: CASLETPNTEAFF
abundance: NA; len: 16; d_gene: NA; v_gene: TRBV4-2; j_gene: TRBJ2-1; CDR3nt: TGTGCCAGCAGCCAAGGCCGGGACGGGTTACACAATGAGCAGTTCTTC; CDR3aa: CASSQGRDGLHNEQFF
abundance: NA; len: 13; d_gene: NA; v_gene: TRBV5-1; j_gene: TRBJ2-5; CDR3nt: TGTGCCAGCAGCGCGACAGGCGGAGAGACCCAGTACTTC; CDR3aa: CASSATGGETQYF
abundance: NA; len: 20; d_gene: TRBD2; v_gene: TRBV10-3; j_gene: TRBJ2-6; CDR3nt: TGTGCCATCAGTGAGCCTCAGGGACTAGCGGGTTCTGGCGGGGCCAACGTCCTGACTTTC; CDR3aa: CAISEPQGLAGSGGANVLTF
abundance: few; len: 10; d_gene: NA; v_gene: TRBV2; j_gene: TRBJ2-7; CDR3nt: TGTGCCAGCAGGCTCTACGAGCAGTACTTC; CDR3aa: CASRLYEQYF
abundance: NA; len: 14; d_gene: NA; v_gene: TRBV20-1; j_gene: TRBJ1-1; CDR3nt: TGCAGTGCTAGAGTGGGCGCGCTTTTGACTGAAGCTTTCTTT; CDR3aa: CSARVGALLTEAFF
abundance: NA; len: 15; d_gene: TRBD1; v_gene: TRBV7-2; j_gene: TRBJ2-7; CDR3nt: TGTGCCAGCAGCTTGGAGGACAGGATATTATACGAGCAGTACTTC; CDR3aa: CASSLEDRILYEQYF
abundance: few; len: 16; d_gene: TRBD2; v_gene: TRBV29-1; j_gene: TRBJ2-1; CDR3nt: TGCAGCGTTGAAGCACGGGTACGGGGGGGTTCTTATGAGCAGTTTTTC; CDR3aa: CSVEARVRGGSYEQFF
abundance: NA; len: 15; d_gene: NA; v_gene: TRBV6-2/TRBV6-3; j_gene: TRBJ2-1; CDR3nt: TGTGCCAGCGCCGACCCGGGACCGCGCGAAAACGAGCAGTTCTTC; CDR3aa: CASADPGPRENEQFF
abundance: NA; len: 13; d_gene: NA; v_gene: TRBV19; j_gene: TRBJ1-2; CDR3nt: TGTGCCAGTACACCCGGACTTAACTATGGCTACACCTTC; CDR3aa: CASTPGLNYGYTF
abundance: NA; len: 20; d_gene: NA; v_gene: TRBV5-1; j_gene: TRBJ2-1; CDR3nt: TGCGCCAGCAGCTTGGCCTTGGGCGCCAGCGGCGACGCCAATAACAATGAGCAGTTCTTC; CDR3aa: CASSLALGASGDANNNEQFF
abundance: NA; len: 15; d_gene: TRBD1; v_gene: TRBV6-6; j_gene: TRBJ1-5; CDR3nt: TGTGCCAGCAGACGCGACAGGGGTCGTAATCAGCCCCAGCATTTT; CDR3aa: CASRRDRGRNQPQHF
abundance: NA; len: 15; d_gene: NA; v_gene: TRBV12-3/TRBV12-4; j_gene: TRBJ2-7; CDR3nt: TGTGCCAGCAGTTCTGCTTTACTAGAATCCTCCGAGCAGTACTTC; CDR3aa: CASSSALLESSEQYF
abundance: few; len: 14; d_gene: NA; v_gene: TRBV5-1; j_gene: TRBJ2-7; CDR3nt: TGCGCCAGCAGCTTACGGGACGGAATCTACGAGCAGTACTTC; CDR3aa: CASSLRDGIYEQYF
abundance: NA; len: 14; d_gene: TRBD2; v_gene: TRBV7-2; j_gene: TRBJ2-5; CDR3nt: TGTGCCACGGGACTAGCGGGGGGGCCTTGGACCCAGTACTTC; CDR3aa: CATGLAGGPWTQYF
abundance: few; len: 16; d_gene: NA; v_gene: TRBV6-1; j_gene: TRBJ2-1; CDR3nt: TGTGCCAGCAGTGAAGCGCGGGGCTTTTCCTACAATGAGCAGTTCTTC; CDR3aa: CASSEARGFSYNEQFF
abundance: few; len: 14; d_gene: NA; v_gene: TRBV7-2; j_gene: TRBJ2-1; CDR3nt: TGTGCCAGCAGCTTGGCTCGGACGGACAATGAGCAGTTCTTC; CDR3aa: CASSLARTDNEQFF
abundance: NA; len: 13; d_gene: NA; v_gene: TRBV30; j_gene: TRBJ2-7; CDR3nt: TGTGCCTGGAGTCAAGGGGATTTGGGCGAGCAGTACTTC; CDR3aa: CAWSQGDLGEQYF
abundance: NA; len: 14; d_gene: NA; v_gene: TRBV6-5; j_gene: TRBJ1-2; CDR3nt: TGTGCCAGCAGTTACTCGCAGGGCCTAGGTGGCTACACCTTC; CDR3aa: CASSYSQGLGGYTF
abundance: NA; len: 14; d_gene: NA; v_gene: TRBV7-2; j_gene: TRBJ2-7; CDR3nt: TGTGCCAGCACCTCTAATGTCGTCTCCTACGAGCAGTACTTC; CDR3aa: CASTSNVVSYEQYF
abundance: few; len: 14; d_gene: TRBD2; v_gene: TRBV6-6; j_gene: TRBJ2-7; CDR3nt: TGTGCCAGCGGCGCGCCTAGCGGGAGGACCGAGCAGTACTTC; CDR3aa: CASGAPSGRTEQYF
abundance: few; len: 11; d_gene: NA; v_gene: TRBV20-1; j_gene: TRBJ2-1; CDR3nt: TGCAGTGCCCTAGCCCGGAGTGAGCAGTTCTTC; CDR3aa: CSALARSEQFF
abundance: once; len: 14; d_gene: NA; v_gene: TRBV6-1; j_gene: TRBJ2-3; CDR3nt: TGTGCCAGCAGTCAGGAGGTCACCACAGATACGCAGTATTTT; CDR3aa: CASSQEVTTDTQYF
abundance: few; len: 17; d_gene: TRBD2; v_gene: TRBV23-1; j_gene: TRBJ2-1; CDR3nt: TGCGCCAGCAGTAAATCCGGGACTAGCGGTCCCCATCAGTTGCAGTTCTTC; CDR3aa: CASSKSGTSGPHQLQFF
abundance: NA; len: 17; d_gene: TRBD1; v_gene: TRBV12-3/TRBV12-4; j_gene: TRBJ1-1; CDR3nt: TGTGCCAGCAGTTGGGACCGGGGACAGGGAAGGATTCCTGAAGCTTTCTTT; CDR3aa: CASSWDRGQGRIPEAFF